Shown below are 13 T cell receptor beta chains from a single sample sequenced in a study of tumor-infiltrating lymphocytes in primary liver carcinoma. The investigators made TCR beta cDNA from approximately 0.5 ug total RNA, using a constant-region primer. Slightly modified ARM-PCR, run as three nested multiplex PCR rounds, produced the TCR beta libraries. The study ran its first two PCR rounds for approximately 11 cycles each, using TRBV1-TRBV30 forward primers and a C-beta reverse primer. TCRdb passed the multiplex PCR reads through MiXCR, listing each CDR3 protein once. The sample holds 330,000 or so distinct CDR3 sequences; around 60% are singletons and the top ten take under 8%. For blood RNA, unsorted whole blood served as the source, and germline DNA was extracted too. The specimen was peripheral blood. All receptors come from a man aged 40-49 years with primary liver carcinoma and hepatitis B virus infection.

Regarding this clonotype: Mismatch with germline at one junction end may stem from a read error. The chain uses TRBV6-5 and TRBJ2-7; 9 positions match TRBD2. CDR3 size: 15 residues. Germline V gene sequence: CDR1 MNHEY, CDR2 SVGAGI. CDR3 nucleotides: TGTGCCAGCAGGAGGACTAGCGTACCCTCCTACGCGCAGTACTTC. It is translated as CASRRTSVPSYAQYF.

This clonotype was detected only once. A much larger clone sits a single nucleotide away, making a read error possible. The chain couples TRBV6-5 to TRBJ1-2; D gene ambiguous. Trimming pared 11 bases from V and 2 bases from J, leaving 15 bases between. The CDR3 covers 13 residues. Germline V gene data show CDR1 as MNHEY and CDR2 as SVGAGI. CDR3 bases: TGTGCCGTGTCATGTCCCCCCAACTATGGCTACACCTTC. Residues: CAVSCPPNYGYTF.

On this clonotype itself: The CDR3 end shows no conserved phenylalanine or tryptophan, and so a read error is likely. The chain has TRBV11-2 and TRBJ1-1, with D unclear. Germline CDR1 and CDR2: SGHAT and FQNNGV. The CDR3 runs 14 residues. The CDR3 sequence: CASSLNGRNIEAFL. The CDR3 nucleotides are TGTGCCAGCAGCTTAAATGGGCGGAACATTGAAGCTTTCCTT.

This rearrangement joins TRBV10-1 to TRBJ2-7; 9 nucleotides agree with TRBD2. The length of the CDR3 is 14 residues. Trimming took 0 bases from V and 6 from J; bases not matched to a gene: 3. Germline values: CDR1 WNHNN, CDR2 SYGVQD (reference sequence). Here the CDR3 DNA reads TGCGCCAGCAGTGAGTCAAGCGGGAGGCCCGAGCAGTACTTC. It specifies CASSESSGRPEQYF.

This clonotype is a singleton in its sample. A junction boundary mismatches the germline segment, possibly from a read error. CDR3 region: CASGEAWGDTEAFF. Here the CDR3 DNA reads TGTGCCAGCGGTGAAGCGTGGGGGGACACTGAAGCTTTCTTT. This chain joins TRBV6-1 and TRBJ1-1, with a tentative D call TRBD1 (5 bases). Germline CDR1 MNHNS, CDR2 SASEGT. This CDR3 contains 14 residues.

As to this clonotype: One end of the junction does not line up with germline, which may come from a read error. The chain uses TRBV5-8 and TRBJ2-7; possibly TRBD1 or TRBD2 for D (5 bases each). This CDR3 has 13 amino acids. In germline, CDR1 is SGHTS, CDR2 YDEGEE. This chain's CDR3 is CASSHYERGEQCF. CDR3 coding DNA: TGTGCCAGCAGCCATTACGAGAGGGGCGAGCAGTGCTTC.

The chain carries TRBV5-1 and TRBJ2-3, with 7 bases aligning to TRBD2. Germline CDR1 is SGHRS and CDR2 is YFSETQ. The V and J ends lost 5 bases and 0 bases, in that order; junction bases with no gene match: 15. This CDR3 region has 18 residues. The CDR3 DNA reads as TGCGCCAGCAGTTTCCGGAGAAGGGAGGGAATAAGCACAGATACGCAGTATTTT. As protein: CASSFRRREGISTDTQYF. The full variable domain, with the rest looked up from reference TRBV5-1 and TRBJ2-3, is KAGVTQTPRYLIKTRGQQVTLSCSPISGHRSVSWYQQTPGQGLQFLFEYFSETQRNKGNFPGRFSGRQFSNSRSEMNVSTLELGDSALYLCASSFRRREGISTDTQYFGPGTRLTVL.

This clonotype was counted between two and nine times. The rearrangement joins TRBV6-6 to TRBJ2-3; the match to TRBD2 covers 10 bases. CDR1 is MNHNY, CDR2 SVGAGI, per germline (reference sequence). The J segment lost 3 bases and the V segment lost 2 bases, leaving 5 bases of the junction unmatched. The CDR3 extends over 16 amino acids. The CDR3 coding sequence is TGTGCCAGCAGTTACCTCGGGACTAGCGAAACAGATACGCAGTATTTT. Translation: CASSYLGTSETDTQYF.

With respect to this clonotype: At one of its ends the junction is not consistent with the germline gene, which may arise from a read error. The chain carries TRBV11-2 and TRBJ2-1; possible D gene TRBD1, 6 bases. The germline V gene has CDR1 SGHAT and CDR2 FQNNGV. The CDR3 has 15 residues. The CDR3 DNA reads TGTGCCAGTAGCTCTCTGACAGGAGGATACAATGAGCAGTTCTTC. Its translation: CASSSLTGGYNEQFF.

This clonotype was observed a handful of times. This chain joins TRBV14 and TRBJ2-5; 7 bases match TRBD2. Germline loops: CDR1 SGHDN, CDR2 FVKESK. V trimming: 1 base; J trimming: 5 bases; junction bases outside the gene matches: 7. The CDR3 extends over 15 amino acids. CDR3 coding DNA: TGTGCCAGCAGCCAAGGAGAACTAGCGCTGGAGACCCAGTACTTC. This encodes CASSQGELALETQYF.

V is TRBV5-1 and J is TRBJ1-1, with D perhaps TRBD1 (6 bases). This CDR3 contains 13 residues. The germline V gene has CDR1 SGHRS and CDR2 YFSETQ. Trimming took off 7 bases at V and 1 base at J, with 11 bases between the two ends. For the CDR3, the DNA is TGCGCCAGCGGACGGGACACGAACACTGAAGCTTTCTTT. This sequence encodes CASGRDTNTEAFF.

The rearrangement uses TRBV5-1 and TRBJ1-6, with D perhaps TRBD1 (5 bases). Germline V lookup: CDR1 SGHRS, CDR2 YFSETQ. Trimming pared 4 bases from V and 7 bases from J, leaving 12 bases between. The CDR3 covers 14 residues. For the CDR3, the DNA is TGCGCCAGCAGCCCCGGGACTGTAAATTCACCCCTCCACTTT. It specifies CASSPGTVNSPLHF.

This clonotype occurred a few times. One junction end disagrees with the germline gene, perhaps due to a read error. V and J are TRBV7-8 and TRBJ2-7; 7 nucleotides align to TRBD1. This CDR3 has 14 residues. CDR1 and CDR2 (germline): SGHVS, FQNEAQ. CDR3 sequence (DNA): TGTGCCAACAGCTCCCGGACAGGACCCTACGAGCAGTACTTC. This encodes CANSSRTGPYEQYF.